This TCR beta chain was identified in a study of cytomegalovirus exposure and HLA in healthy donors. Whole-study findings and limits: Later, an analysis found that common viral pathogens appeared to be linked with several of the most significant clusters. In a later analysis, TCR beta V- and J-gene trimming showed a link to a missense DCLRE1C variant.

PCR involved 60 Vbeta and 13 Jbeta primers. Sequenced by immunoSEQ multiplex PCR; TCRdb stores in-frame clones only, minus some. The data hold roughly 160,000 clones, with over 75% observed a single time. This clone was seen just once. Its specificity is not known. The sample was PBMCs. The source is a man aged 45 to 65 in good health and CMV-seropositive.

The CDR3 protein is CASSLIPGTGGERTGELFF. CDR3 coding DNA: TGTGCCAGCAGTTTAATCCCAGGGACAGGGGGCGAGAGGACCGGGGAGCTGTTTTTT. The chain has TRBV28 and TRBJ2-2, with TRBD1 identical over 12 bases. The CDR3 length is 19 residues. Germline-derived CDR1 and CDR2 are MDHEN and SYDVKM. Trimming cost V 2 bases and J 5 bases; bases outside gene matches: 12.